The clone carrying this T cell receptor (beta chain) was observed a single time. Antigen: not known. The data were taken from a study of OX40 agonist ivuxolimab in advanced cancers. Study as a whole: Three partial responders included one hepatocellular carcinoma patient and two cutaneous melanoma patients.

Assay used: immunoSEQ multiplex PCR; TCRdb lists only in-frame clones, some missing. The sample has tens of thousands of clones, under 95% seen once; the top ten hold around 1.5%. The V gene lost 6 bases and the J gene lost 1 base, with 12 bases spanning the gap. CDR3 length: 14 residues. Germline CDR1 MNHNS, CDR2 SASEGT. Whole-study results and caveats: Expanded clones were, on average, more numerous among CD8+ T cells than CD4+. The work left the antigen specificity of expanded peripheral T cells undetermined. Both CD4+ and CD8+ T cell populations in blood had undergone clonal expansion by week 6 at 0.1 to 3.0 mg/kg.

The clonotype was recovered from an adult with an advanced solid tumor such as melanoma, head and neck, liver or kidney cancer. This chain uses TRBV6-1 with TRBJ2-5; TRBD1 might be the D (5 bases). The sequencing used CD4+ or CD8+ T cells sorted from blood, collected in a trial of the OX40 agonist ivuxolimab. CDR3 loop: CASRRAGSQETQYF. DNA of the CDR3: TGTGCCAGCAGGCGAGCAGGGTCCCAAGAGACCCAGTACTTC.